This TCR beta chain stems from a study of blood T cell repertoires in COVID-19. At the level of the study: The analysed material was cDNA or gDNA that came from T cells, B-cell-depleted T cells, or PBMCs.

Participants spanned ages about 18 to 100 years and resided in about 24 US areas. Unmatched junction bases numbered 6, after V lost 2 bases and J lost 4 bases. The CDR3 is made up of 17 amino acids. Germline V gene data show CDR1 as MNHEY and CDR2 as SMNVEV (reference sequence). In the original workflow: Quantification of nucleated cells was approximated via reference gene primer amplification. Sequenced by immunoSEQ multiplex PCR; TCRdb stores in-frame clones only, minus some. The DNA was the basis for D and trimming; V, J and clone size are from that table. This table has roughly 180,000 clones, 82% appearing once.

This chain connects TRBV27 to TRBJ2-7; 15 nucleotides match TRBD2. The sample was PBMCs or T cells enriched from blood (not recorded which). The TCR comes from a man in his fifties or sixties who had recovered from COVID-19. The CDR3 DNA follows: TGTGCCAGCAGTTTAAGGTCCGGGACTAGCGGGAGGTACGAGCAGTACTTC. Translation: CASSLRSGTSGRYEQYF.